Listed below are T cell receptor beta chains from one sample, sequenced in a study of blood T cell repertoires in COVID-19. Only in-frame clones appear in the TCRdb table, and some are missing; sequencing was by immunoSEQ multiplex PCR. Altogether some 150,000 clones are present, 84% being singletons, with the ten largest covering around 5.4%. Sample: PBMCs or T cells enriched from blood (not recorded which). The receptors were sampled from a woman aged 50 to 60 who had been exposed to COVID-19. The CDR3 runs from the conserved cysteine through the conserved F or W. A D gene is named only where the DNA matches it firmly. Size is omitted from some rows. Given values are once, few, many or a class for expanded clones.

cdr3_aa: CASSKRGGGETQYF
cdr3_nt: TGTGCCAGTAGCAAGCGGGGAGGCGGAGAGACCCAGTACTTC
d_call: TRBD2
v_call: TRBV19
j_call: TRBJ2-5
clone_size: NA

cdr3_aa: CASSLSGGEFSEQYF
cdr3_nt: TGTGCCAGCAGTCTTAGCGGGGGGGAGTTCTCCGAGCAGTACTTC
d_call: TRBD2
v_call: TRBV7-2
j_call: TRBJ2-7
clone_size: NA

cdr3_aa: CASSPTRTSVSEQYF
cdr3_nt: TGTGCCAGCAGCCCAACTCGGACTAGCGTAAGCGAGCAGTACTTC
d_call: TRBD2
v_call: TRBV5-4
j_call: TRBJ2-7
clone_size: NA

cdr3_aa: CASSQLQGRTDTQYF
cdr3_nt: TGTGCCAGCAGCCAGCTCCAGGGGCGCACAGATACGCAGTATTTT
d_call: NA
v_call: TRBV3-1/TRBV3-2
j_call: TRBJ2-3
clone_size: NA

cdr3_aa: CASSLGESRETQYF
cdr3_nt: TGCGCCAGCAGCTTGGGGGAGTCCAGAGAGACCCAGTACTTC
d_call: NA
v_call: TRBV5-1
j_call: TRBJ2-5
clone_size: NA

cdr3_aa: CASSTERGGLDEQFF
cdr3_nt: TGTGCCAGCAGTACCGAGCGGGGGGGCCTAGATGAGCAGTTCTTC
d_call: TRBD2
v_call: TRBV6-5
j_call: TRBJ2-1
clone_size: NA

cdr3_aa: CASSLSTAYGYTF
cdr3_nt: TGTGCCAGCAGTTTATCAACAGCCTATGGCTACACCTTC
d_call: NA
v_call: TRBV28
j_call: TRBJ1-2
clone_size: once

cdr3_aa: CASSVGARTEAFF
cdr3_nt: TGTGCCAGCAGCGTAGGAGCGCGGACTGAAGCTTTCTTT
d_call: NA
v_call: TRBV9
j_call: TRBJ1-1
clone_size: NA

cdr3_aa: CASSVGLGGDGYTF
cdr3_nt: TGTGCCAGCAGTGTGGGCTTAGGGGGAGATGGCTACACCTTC
d_call: NA
v_call: TRBV2
j_call: TRBJ1-2
clone_size: NA

cdr3_aa: CASSIRGVGGLGNQPQHF
cdr3_nt: TGTGCCAGTAGTATAAGGGGCGTAGGGGGCTTGGGCAATCAGCCCCAGCATTTT
d_call: TRBD1
v_call: TRBV19
j_call: TRBJ1-5
clone_size: NA

cdr3_aa: CASSISGLASGEQFF
cdr3_nt: TGTGCCAGTAGTATCAGCGGACTAGCGTCCGGTGAGCAGTTCTTC
d_call: TRBD2
v_call: TRBV19
j_call: TRBJ2-1
clone_size: NA

cdr3_aa: CASSPTGNVDTQYF
cdr3_nt: TGCGCCAGCAGTCCGACCGGGAATGTAGATACGCAGTATTTT
d_call: NA
v_call: TRBV23-1
j_call: TRBJ2-3
clone_size: NA

cdr3_aa: CASREDRAYTDTQYF
cdr3_nt: TGTGCCAGCAGGGAGGACAGGGCTTACACAGATACGCAGTATTTT
d_call: TRBD1
v_call: TRBV6-5
j_call: TRBJ2-3
clone_size: NA

cdr3_aa: CSVDGTVASDTQYF
cdr3_nt: TGCAGCGTGGACGGGACAGTCGCATCGGATACGCAGTATTTT
d_call: TRBD1
v_call: TRBV29-1
j_call: TRBJ2-3
clone_size: few

cdr3_aa: CASSLTGTGGSYSDTQYF
cdr3_nt: TGTGCCAGCAGCCTCACCGGGACAGGGGGGTCGTACTCAGATACGCAGTATTTT
d_call: TRBD1
v_call: TRBV7-3
j_call: TRBJ2-3
clone_size: NA

cdr3_aa: CASSFSGGRDEQYF
cdr3_nt: TGTGCCAGCAGCTTTAGCGGGGGGAGGGACGAGCAGTACTTC
d_call: TRBD2
v_call: TRBV7-2
j_call: TRBJ2-7
clone_size: NA

cdr3_aa: CASSRAGAPTDTQYF
cdr3_nt: TGTGCCAGCAGCCGAGCGGGGGCGCCCACAGATACGCAGTATTTT
d_call: TRBD2
v_call: TRBV3-1/TRBV3-2
j_call: TRBJ2-3
clone_size: NA

cdr3_aa: CASSVVGTMNTGELFF
cdr3_nt: TGTGCCAGCAGCGTTGTCGGGACAATGAACACCGGGGAGCTGTTTTTT
d_call: NA
v_call: TRBV9
j_call: TRBJ2-2
clone_size: NA

cdr3_aa: CASSLGTGATEAFF
cdr3_nt: TGTGCCAGCAGCCTCGGGACAGGGGCGACTGAAGCTTTCTTT
d_call: TRBD1
v_call: TRBV5-4
j_call: TRBJ1-1
clone_size: NA

cdr3_aa: CASSQRQGMSTEAFF
cdr3_nt: TGCGCCAGCAGCCAAAGGCAGGGTATGAGCACTGAAGCTTTCTTT
d_call: NA
v_call: TRBV4-3
j_call: TRBJ1-1
clone_size: NA

cdr3_aa: CASSHTSGSRPLKFYEQYF
cdr3_nt: TGCGCCAGCAGCCATACTAGCGGGAGTCGACCATTGAAATTCTACGAGCAGTACTTC
d_call: TRBD2
v_call: TRBV5-1
j_call: TRBJ2-7
clone_size: NA

cdr3_aa: CASSFSGPGNTIYF
cdr3_nt: TGTGCCAGCAGCTTCTCTGGGCCTGGAAACACCATATATTTT
d_call: NA
v_call: TRBV7-2
j_call: TRBJ1-3
clone_size: NA

cdr3_aa: CASSERAGAVQPQHF
cdr3_nt: TGTGCCAGCAGTGAAAGGGCAGGGGCGGTCCAGCCCCAGCATTTT
d_call: NA
v_call: TRBV6-4
j_call: TRBJ1-5
clone_size: NA

cdr3_aa: CASSFLGRGRGYTF
cdr3_nt: TGTGCCAGCAGTTTCCTTGGCAGGGGTCGTGGCTACACCTTC
d_call: NA
v_call: TRBV27
j_call: TRBJ1-2
clone_size: NA

cdr3_aa: CASSSQGIRQETQYF
cdr3_nt: TGTGCCAGCAGCTCGCAGGGTATCCGCCAAGAGACCCAGTACTTC
d_call: NA
v_call: TRBV5-4
j_call: TRBJ2-5
clone_size: NA

cdr3_aa: CASSLGGGADTQYF
cdr3_nt: TGCGCCAGCAGCTTGGGCGGGGGGGCGGATACGCAGTATTTT
d_call: TRBD2
v_call: TRBV5-1
j_call: TRBJ2-3
clone_size: NA

cdr3_aa: CASSLESGGNQPQHF
cdr3_nt: TGCGCCAGCAGCTTGGAGTCAGGGGGAAATCAGCCCCAGCATTTT
d_call: TRBD1
v_call: TRBV5-1
j_call: TRBJ1-5
clone_size: NA

cdr3_aa: CASRGGTQPQHF
cdr3_nt: TGTGCCAGCCGGGGGGGCACCCAGCCCCAGCATTTT
d_call: NA
v_call: TRBV19
j_call: TRBJ1-5
clone_size: once

cdr3_aa: CASSIASTGSGTEAFF
cdr3_nt: TGTGCCAGTAGTATCGCTTCGACAGGGTCAGGTACTGAAGCTTTCTTT
d_call: TRBD1
v_call: TRBV19
j_call: TRBJ1-1
clone_size: NA

cdr3_aa: CASRHRLGEQFF
cdr3_nt: TGTGCCAGCAGACACAGGCTCGGTGAGCAGTTCTTC
d_call: NA
v_call: TRBV7-2
j_call: TRBJ2-1
clone_size: NA

cdr3_aa: CASSSRTTPYEQYF
cdr3_nt: TGTGCCAGCAGCTCGAGGACTACTCCCTACGAGCAGTACTTC
d_call: NA
v_call: TRBV11-3
j_call: TRBJ2-7
clone_size: NA

cdr3_aa: CASSQFGRVPTDTQYF
cdr3_nt: TGTGCCAGCAGCCAATTCGGCAGGGTGCCCACAGATACGCAGTATTTT
d_call: NA
v_call: TRBV4-2
j_call: TRBJ2-3
clone_size: once

cdr3_aa: CASSLGDMNTGELFF
cdr3_nt: TGTGCCAGCAGCTTAGGAGACATGAACACCGGGGAGCTGTTTTTT
d_call: NA
v_call: TRBV7-2
j_call: TRBJ2-2
clone_size: NA